The 13 T cell receptor beta chains presented below share a single source sample, sequenced in a study of OX40 agonist ivuxolimab in advanced cancers. Repertoires were generated with immunoSEQ multiplex PCR, while TCRdb's copy carries only in-frame clones and drops some. The sample carries more than 80,000 clones, around nine tenths recorded once. This sample comprised CD4+ or CD8+ T cells sorted from blood, obtained in a trial of the OX40 agonist ivuxolimab. The receptors were gathered from an adult with an advanced solid tumor such as melanoma, head and neck, liver or kidney cancer.

The CDR3 DNA sequence: TGTGCCAGCAGTTACGAACCAGGGGGTAGCTACGAGCAGTACTTC. This sequence encodes CASSYEPGGSYEQYF. V usage is TRBV6-9 and J usage is TRBJ2-7, with 7 bases lining up with TRBD1. V shed 3 bases, J shed 3 bases, and the junction held 8 bases outside the gene matches. This CDR3 region has 15 residues. CDR1 is MNHGY, CDR2 SVAAGI, per germline.

The V call is TRBV6-6, the J call TRBJ1-5; D is ambiguous. The CDR3 runs 14 residues. Trimming stripped 4 bases from V and 0 bases from J, with 7 bases between. Germline CDR1 MNHNY, CDR2 SVGAGI (reference sequence). As DNA, the CDR3 is TGTGCCAGCAGTTTCACTTATAGCAATCAGCCCCAGCATTTT. Translation gives CASSFTYSNQPQHF.

The rearrangement joins TRBV4-1 to TRBJ2-5; TRBD2 agrees at 7 bases. The V gene end was trimmed by 0 bases and the J gene end by 5 bases; junction bases not matched to a gene: 3. The CDR3 runs 14 residues. Germline values: CDR1 MGHRA, CDR2 YSYEKL. The CDR3 coding sequence is TGCGCCAGCAGCCAAGATGTGGGAGGGGAGACCCAGTACTTC. It translates to CASSQDVGGETQYF.

The J gene is TRBJ1-1, the V gene TRBV9; 9 bases are a match to TRBD1. The germline V gene encodes CDR1 SGDLS and CDR2 YYNGEE. The CDR3 covers 12 residues. V lost 3 bases, J lost 11 bases, and 5 bases stayed unmatched. For the CDR3, the DNA is TGTGCCAGCAGCGGAGACAGGGGGGCGGCTTTCTTT. Translated: CASSGDRGAAFF.

V usage is TRBV29-1 and J usage is TRBJ1-1; the match to TRBD1 covers 7 bases. Trimming at V came to 7 bases and at J to 3 bases, leaving 8 bases not matched to a gene. Germline loops: CDR1 SQVTM, CDR2 ANQGSEA. The CDR3 runs 13 residues. The CDR3 is CSGHTTGDTEAFF. In nucleotides, the CDR3 is TGCAGCGGTCACACCACAGGGGACACTGAAGCTTTCTTT.

This clone was counted a single time. The chain joins TRBV7-2 to TRBJ1-2; D uncertain. The germline V gene has CDR1 SGHTA and CDR2 FQGNSA. The V and J ends lost 2 bases and 8 bases respectively, with 9 bases between them. The CDR3 sequence is 12 residues long. CDR3 sequence reads: CASSLSAEGYTF. CDR3 sequence (DNA): TGTGCCAGCAGCTTATCGGCTGAGGGCTACACCTTC.

V and J are TRBV7-6 and TRBJ2-1; TRBD2 might be the D (7 bases). V was shortened by 1 base and J by 7 bases, with 11 bases between the two germline ends. The CDR3 has 14 amino acids. Germline CDR1 reads SGHVS; CDR2 reads FNYEAQ. The CDR3, as DNA: TGTGCCAGCAGCTTAGTGGGGGGGCAAAATGAGCAGTTCTTC. It yields the protein CASSLVGGQNEQFF. Looking up the rest from reference TRBV7-6 and TRBJ2-1 gives the full variable domain: GAGVSQSPRYKVTKRGQDVALRCDPISGHVSLYWYRQALGQGPEFLTYFNYEAQQDKSGLPNDRFSAERPEGSISTLTIQRTEQRDSAMYRCASSLVGGQNEQFFGPGTRLTVL.

Of note for this clone: Relative to the germline gene, one junction end is altered; a read error may explain this. The rearrangement joins TRBV7-7 to TRBJ2-5; no firm D call. The CDR3 is made up of 13 amino acids. Germline V CDR1 and CDR2: SSHAT, FNYEAQ (reference sequence). The CDR3 spells CASSSTSGKTQYF. CDR3 nucleotide sequence: TGTGCTAGCAGCTCGACAAGTGGGAAGACCCAGTACTTC.

V is TRBV6-1 and J is TRBJ2-2; no clear D gene. The V gene's germline CDR1 is MNHNS and CDR2 SASEGT. V gave up 6 bases and J gave up 3 bases, with 5 bases separating them. The CDR3 sequence is 12 residues long. As DNA, the CDR3 is TGTGCCAGCAGGCCTTACACCGGGGAGCTGTTTTTT. Amino acid sequence: CASRPYTGELFF.

In its sample, this clone was seen once. This chain links TRBV6-5 with TRBJ1-6, with D uncertain. Trimming took off 2 bases at V and 7 bases at J, with 15 bases between the two ends. The CDR3 consists of 16 residues. Germline V gives CDR1 MNHEY, CDR2 SVGAGI. CDR3: CASSYGHARYNSPLHF. The CDR3 DNA sequence: TGTGCCAGCAGTTACGGCCACGCACGTTACAATTCACCCCTCCACTTT.

This clone was seen just once. This rearrangement joins TRBV18 to TRBJ2-5; 11 bases are a match to TRBD2. Germline V gene sequence: CDR1 KGHSH, CDR2 LQKENI. V was clipped by 1 base and J by 5 bases; unmatched bases: 3. The length of the CDR3 is 15 residues. DNA of the CDR3: TGTGCCAGCTCACCACGAACTAGCGGGAGCGAGACCCAGTACTTC. Translation gives CASSPRTSGSETQYF.

This chain joins TRBV19 and TRBJ1-2; D is unresolved. V was cut by 7 bases and J by 2 bases, with 11 bases left in between. The germline V gene encodes CDR1 LNHDA and CDR2 SQIVND (reference sequence). The length of the CDR3 is 13 residues. CDR3 sequence reads: CASTRNINYGYTF. CDR3 in DNA: TGTGCCAGTACTCGGAATATAAACTATGGCTACACCTTC.

This sequence joins TRBV2 and TRBJ2-4; D unresolved. Trimming removed 7 bases at V and 9 bases at J, with 13 bases between. The CDR3 totals 12 residues. Germline-derived CDR1 and CDR2 are SNHLY and FYNNEI. This chain's CDR3 is CASTAVQGIQYF. The CDR3 nucleotides are TGTGCCAGCACGGCAGTCCAAGGCATTCAGTACTTC.